A selection of T cell receptor beta chains follows, all from one sample in a study of T-cell reconstitution after alpha-beta-depleted transplantation in children. TCRdb fed the PCR reads into MiXCR, producing one record per CDR3 protein. The data show approximately 190,000 distinct CDR3 sequences, approximately 6.8% seen once. The sequenced sample was PBMCs, obtained before TCRalphabeta/CD19-depleted stem cell transplant. All receptors come from a girl under three years old with combined immunodeficiency, due to receive a stem cell transplant. Both conserved end residues are part of each CDR3. Each record gives: CDR3 protein, CDR3 DNA, clone size, D gene, V gene, J gene. D genes are given only for firm matches. Only part of the rows carry a size: once, few, many, or a class if the clone is expanded.

CASSQELAPSYNEQFF	TGTGCCAGCAGCCAAGAGTTAGCGCCTTCCTACAATGAGCAGTTCTTC	many	NA	TRBV3-1	TRBJ2-1
CASSMIAGGPNEQFF	TGTGCCAGTAGTATGATAGCGGGAGGGCCGAATGAGCAGTTCTTC	NA	TRBD2	TRBV19	TRBJ2-1
CSVAGQGGGNQPQHF	TGCAGCGTCGCCGGACAGGGGGGAGGCAATCAGCCCCAGCATTTT	many	TRBD1	TRBV29-1	TRBJ1-5
CASSPGQGVPPQYF	TGTGCCAGTAGTCCCGGACAGGGGGTCCCCCCTCAGTACTTC	many	TRBD1	TRBV19	TRBJ2-4
CANLPGPNTGELFF	TGTGCCAATTTACCGGGGCCTAACACCGGGGAGCTGTTTTTT	many	NA	TRBV21-1	TRBJ2-2
CASMRAGGRTDTQYF	TGCGCCAGCATGAGGGCGGGGGGACGCACAGATACGCAGTATTTT	many	TRBD2	TRBV5-1	TRBJ2-3
CATSRDPDSLSGNTIYF	TGTGCCACCAGCAGAGACCCGGACAGCCTCTCTGGAAACACCATATATTTT	many	NA	TRBV15	TRBJ1-3
CASSVAGANTGELFF	TGTGCCAGCAGCGTAGCGGGAGCGAACACCGGGGAGCTGTTTTTT	many	NA	TRBV9	TRBJ2-2
CATSVISGAQGNEQFF	TGTGCCACCAGTGTTATTAGCGGGGCCCAGGGGAATGAGCAGTTCTTC	many	TRBD2	TRBV24-1	TRBJ2-1
CASSVGQGAGEQYF	TGTGCCAGCAGTGTCGGACAGGGGGCGGGAGAGCAGTACTTC	NA	TRBD1	TRBV12-3/TRBV12-4	TRBJ2-7
CASSLLEGTQYF	TGTGCCAGCAGTCTCTTGGAGGGTACGCAGTATTTT	many	NA	TRBV12-3/TRBV12-4	TRBJ2-3
CASSLGTDEQYF	TGCGCCAGCAGCCTCGGGACAGACGAGCAGTACTTC	NA	TRBD1	TRBV4-1	TRBJ2-7
CASSLVRTEAFF	TGTGCCAGCAGCTTAGTCAGGACTGAAGCTTTCTTT	many	NA	TRBV7-9	TRBJ1-1
CSATLFRDWWSYEQYF	TGCAGTGCTACCCTTTTCCGGGACTGGTGGAGCTACGAGCAGTACTTC	NA	NA	TRBV20-1	TRBJ2-7
CATSRDPGTSEQYF	TGTGCCACCAGCAGAGATCCCGGAACGTCCGAGCAGTACTTC	many	NA	TRBV15	TRBJ2-7
CASSRISENEQFF	TGCGCCAGCAGCCGGATCAGTGAAAATGAGCAGTTCTTC	NA	NA	TRBV4-3	TRBJ2-1
CASSGDRQNTGELFF	TGTGCCAGCAGCGGGGACAGGCAGAACACCGGGGAGCTGTTTTTT	many	TRBD1	TRBV5-5	TRBJ2-2
CASSLPDRPKGQYF	TGTGCCAGCAGTCTCCCCGACAGGCCAAAGGGGCAGTACTTC	many	NA	TRBV12-3/TRBV12-4	TRBJ2-7
CASSPTDGQFF	TGTGCCAGCTCACCAACCGACGGGCAGTTCTTC	many	NA	TRBV18	TRBJ2-1
CASSLAAATDTQYF	TGTGCCAGCAGCTTAGCGGCAGCCACCGATACGCAGTATTTT	NA	NA	TRBV7-9	TRBJ2-3
CAVRQGSGEKLFF	TGTGCCGTTAGACAGGGTTCGGGGGAAAAACTGTTTTTT	many	TRBD1	TRBV28	TRBJ1-4
CASSVLGLAGTDTQYF	TGTGCCAGCAGTGTGCTGGGGCTAGCTGGCACAGATACGCAGTATTTT	many	NA	TRBV28	TRBJ2-3
CSVGHLTSGANVLTF	TGCAGCGTTGGCCACTTGACCTCTGGGGCCAACGTCCTGACTTTC	many	NA	TRBV29-1	TRBJ2-6
CASSQVRGGEETQYF	TGCGCCAGCAGCCAAGTGCGGGGGGGCGAAGAGACCCAGTACTTC	many	TRBD2	TRBV4-1	TRBJ2-5
CSASTPDREGRETQYF	TGCAGTGCTAGTACACCGGACAGGGAAGGCCGAGAGACCCAGTACTTC	many	TRBD1	TRBV20-1	TRBJ2-5
CASSVRDRSNGYTF	TGTGCCAGCAGCGTCCGGGACAGGTCTAATGGCTACACCTTC	many	TRBD1	TRBV9	TRBJ1-2
CSVVREPLLLF	TGCAGCGTTGTAAGGGAGCCCCTACTACTCTTT	many	NA	TRBV29-1	TRBJ1-1
CASTSTGNTEAFF	TGTGCCAGCACCTCGACGGGGAACACTGAAGCTTTCTTT	many	NA	TRBV5-6	TRBJ1-1
CATSGGSLITGSASSYEQYF	TGTGCCACCAGTGGTGGATCTTTGATCACGGGGAGCGCTAGCTCCTACGAGCAGTACTTC	many	NA	TRBV24-1	TRBJ2-7
CASSPTAALGNEQFF	TGTGCCAGCAGTCCCACCGCGGCCTTGGGGAATGAGCAGTTCTTC	many	NA	TRBV7-6	TRBJ2-1
CASSEVGPGTVSGYTF	TGTGCCAGCAGTGAAGTAGGGCCAGGGACGGTTAGTGGCTACACCTTC	many	NA	TRBV2	TRBJ1-2
CSAKTGVEQYF	TGCAGTGCTAAAACAGGGGTCGAGCAGTACTTC	many	TRBD1	TRBV20-1	TRBJ2-7
CSVAWTAYNEQFF	TGCAGCGTTGCCTGGACAGCCTACAATGAGCAGTTCTTC	many	NA	TRBV29-1	TRBJ2-1
CASSLGQGKRSEQYF	TGTGCCAGCAGCTTAGGGCAGGGTAAGCGCAGCGAGCAGTACTTC	many	NA	TRBV7-9	TRBJ2-7
CASSLGRWGPTLLYGYTF	TGTGCCAGCAGCTTAGGTCGTTGGGGACCAACACTACTCTATGGCTACACCTTC	many	NA	TRBV7-8	TRBJ1-2
CASSFPGQIYEQYF	TGTGCCAGCAGTTTTCCAGGACAGATCTACGAGCAGTACTTC	NA	NA	TRBV12-3/TRBV12-4	TRBJ2-7
CATSDDTGTQYF	TGTGCCACCAGTGATGACACGGGTACGCAGTATTTT	many	NA	TRBV24-1	TRBJ2-3
CASSYSSTGSGYEQYF	TGTGCCAGCAGTTACTCATCGACAGGGAGTGGCTACGAGCAGTACTTC	many	TRBD1	TRBV6-5	TRBJ2-7
CASSFGSGTSCTDTQYF	TGTGCCAGCAGTTTCGGTTCCGGGACTAGCTGCACAGATACGCAGTATTTT	many	TRBD2	TRBV28	TRBJ2-3
CASSPLTSSSYNEQFF	TGTGCCAGCTCACCTTTGACTTCGAGCTCCTACAATGAGCAGTTCTTC	few	NA	TRBV18	TRBJ2-1
CASSRARITDTQYF	TGCGCCAGCAGCCGGGCGCGGATCACAGATACGCAGTATTTT	many	NA	TRBV4-1	TRBJ2-3
CASSQLISLGATETQYF	TGTGCCAGCAGTCAACTGATATCCCTGGGCGCCACTGAGACCCAGTACTTC	few	NA	TRBV7-2	TRBJ2-5
CASSLAGQGWNQPQHF	TGTGCCAGCAGCTTAGCCGGACAGGGGTGGAATCAGCCCCAGCATTTT	NA	TRBD1	TRBV7-2	TRBJ1-5
CASSDGSSGRVSEQFF	TGTGCCAGCAGTGACGGGAGTAGCGGGAGAGTAAGTGAGCAGTTCTTC	many	TRBD2	TRBV6-4	TRBJ2-1
CASSYRPPYGYTF	TGTGCCAGTAGCTACAGGCCCCCTTATGGCTACACCTTC	many	NA	TRBV28	TRBJ1-2
CASSHLLGTKNIQYF	TGTGCCAGCAGTCATCTATTAGGGACCAAAAACATTCAGTACTTC	many	NA	TRBV3-1	TRBJ2-4
CASSKARPSGRHSYEQYF	TGTGCCAGCAGCAAAGCAAGGCCTAGCGGGAGACACTCCTACGAGCAGTACTTC	many	NA	TRBV21-1	TRBJ2-7
CASSQEGSSYEQYF	TGCGCCAGCAGCCAAGAGGGCAGTTCCTACGAGCAGTACTTC	NA	NA	TRBV4-1	TRBJ2-7
CSGQGGRNYEQYF	TGCAGCGGGCAGGGTGGTAGAAACTACGAGCAGTACTTC	NA	NA	TRBV29-1	TRBJ2-7
CASSPTAGTGDNYGYTF	TGTGCCAGCAGTCCCACGGCCGGGACAGGGGACAACTATGGCTACACCTTC	many	TRBD1	TRBV12-3/TRBV12-4	TRBJ1-2
CASSPQGTYEQYF	TGTGCCAGCAGCCCCCAGGGGACCTACGAGCAGTACTTC	many	NA	TRBV7-9	TRBJ2-7